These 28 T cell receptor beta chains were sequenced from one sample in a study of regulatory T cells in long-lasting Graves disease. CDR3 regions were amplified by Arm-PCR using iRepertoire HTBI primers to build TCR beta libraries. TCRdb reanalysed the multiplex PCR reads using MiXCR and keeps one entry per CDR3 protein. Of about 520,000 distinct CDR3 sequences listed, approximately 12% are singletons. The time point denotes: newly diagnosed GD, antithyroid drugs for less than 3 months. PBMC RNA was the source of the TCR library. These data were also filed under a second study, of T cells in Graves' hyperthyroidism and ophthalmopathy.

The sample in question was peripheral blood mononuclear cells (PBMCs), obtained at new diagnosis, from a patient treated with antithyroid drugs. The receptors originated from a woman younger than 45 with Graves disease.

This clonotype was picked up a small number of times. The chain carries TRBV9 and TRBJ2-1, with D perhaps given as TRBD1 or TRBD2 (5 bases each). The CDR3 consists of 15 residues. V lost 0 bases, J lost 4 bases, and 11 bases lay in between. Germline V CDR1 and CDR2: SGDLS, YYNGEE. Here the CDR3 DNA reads TGTGCCAGCAGCGTAGGAGGGACGCGATACAATGAGCAGTTCTTC. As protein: CASSVGGTRYNEQFF. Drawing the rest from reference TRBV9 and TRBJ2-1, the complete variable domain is DSGVTQTPKHLITATGQRVTLRCSPRSGDLSVYWYQQSLDQGLQFLIQYYNGEERAKGNILERFSAQQFPDLHSELNLSSLELGDSALYFCASSVGGTRYNEQFFGPGTRLTVL.

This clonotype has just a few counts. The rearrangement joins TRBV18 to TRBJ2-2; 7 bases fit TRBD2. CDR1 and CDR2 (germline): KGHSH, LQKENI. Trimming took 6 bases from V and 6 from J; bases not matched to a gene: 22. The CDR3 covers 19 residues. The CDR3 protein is CASSPLRPSGVTGAGELFF. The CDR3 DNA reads TGTGCCAGCTCCCCCTTAAGGCCTAGCGGAGTCACCGGAGCCGGGGAGCTGTTTTTT.

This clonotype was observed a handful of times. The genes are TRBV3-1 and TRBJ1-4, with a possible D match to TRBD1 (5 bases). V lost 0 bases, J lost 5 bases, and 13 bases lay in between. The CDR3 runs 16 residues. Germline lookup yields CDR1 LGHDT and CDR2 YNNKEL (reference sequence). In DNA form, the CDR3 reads TGTGCCAGCAGCCAAGATCCGGACACTCCGAATGAAAAACTGTTTTTT. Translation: CASSQDPDTPNEKLFF.

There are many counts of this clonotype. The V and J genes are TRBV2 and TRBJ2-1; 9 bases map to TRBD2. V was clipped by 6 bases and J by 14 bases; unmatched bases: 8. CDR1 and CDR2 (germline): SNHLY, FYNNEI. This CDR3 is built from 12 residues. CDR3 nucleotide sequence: TGTGCCAGCAGCCTCCGGGGCGGGAGGGAGTTCTTC. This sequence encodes CASSLRGGREFF. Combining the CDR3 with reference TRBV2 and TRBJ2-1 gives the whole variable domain EPEVTQTPSHQVTQMGQEVILRCVPISNHLYFYWYRQILGQKVEFLVSFYNNEISEKSEIFDDQFSVERPDGSNFTLKIRSTKLEDSAMYFCASSLRGGREFFGPGTRLTVL.

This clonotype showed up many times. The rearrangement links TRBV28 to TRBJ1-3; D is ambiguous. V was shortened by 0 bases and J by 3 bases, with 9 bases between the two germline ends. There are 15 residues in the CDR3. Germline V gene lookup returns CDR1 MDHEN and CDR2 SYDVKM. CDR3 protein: CASSLWKVFGNTIYF. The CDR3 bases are TGTGCCAGCAGTTTATGGAAAGTGTTTGGAAACACCATATATTTT.

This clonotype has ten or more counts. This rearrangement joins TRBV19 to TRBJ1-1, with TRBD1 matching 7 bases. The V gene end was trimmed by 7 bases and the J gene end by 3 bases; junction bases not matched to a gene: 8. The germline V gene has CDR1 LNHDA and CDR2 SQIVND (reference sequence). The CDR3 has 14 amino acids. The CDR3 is CASKRQGRDTEAFF. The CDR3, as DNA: TGTGCCAGTAAACGACAGGGCCGGGACACTGAAGCTTTCTTT.

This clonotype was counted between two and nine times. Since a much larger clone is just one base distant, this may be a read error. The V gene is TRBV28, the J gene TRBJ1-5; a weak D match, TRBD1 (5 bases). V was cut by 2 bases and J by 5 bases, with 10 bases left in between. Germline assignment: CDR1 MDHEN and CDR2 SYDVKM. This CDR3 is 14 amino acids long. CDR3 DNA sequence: TGTGCCAGCAGTTTAAGGTGGGGGGATCAGCCCCAGCATTTT. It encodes CASSLRWGDQPQHF.

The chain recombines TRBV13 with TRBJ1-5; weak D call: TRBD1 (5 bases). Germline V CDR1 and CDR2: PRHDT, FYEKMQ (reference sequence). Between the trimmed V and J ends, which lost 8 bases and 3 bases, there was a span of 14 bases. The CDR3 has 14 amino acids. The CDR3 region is CASGSGPINQPQHF. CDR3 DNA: TGTGCCAGCGGCTCGGGACCGATCAATCAGCCCCAGCATTTT.

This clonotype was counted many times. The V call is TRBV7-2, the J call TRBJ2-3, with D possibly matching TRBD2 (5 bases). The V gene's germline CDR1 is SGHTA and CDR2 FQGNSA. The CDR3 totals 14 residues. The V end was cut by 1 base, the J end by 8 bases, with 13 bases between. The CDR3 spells CASSLERFVGTQYF. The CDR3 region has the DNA TGTGCCAGCAGCTTAGAGCGGTTTGTGGGTACGCAGTATTTT.

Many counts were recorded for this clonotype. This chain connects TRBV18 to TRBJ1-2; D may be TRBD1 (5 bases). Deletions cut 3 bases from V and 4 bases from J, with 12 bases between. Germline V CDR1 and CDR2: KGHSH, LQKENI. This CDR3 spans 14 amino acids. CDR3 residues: CASSPIGAGYGYTF. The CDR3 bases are TGTGCCAGCTCACCGATAGGGGCCGGCTATGGCTACACCTTC.

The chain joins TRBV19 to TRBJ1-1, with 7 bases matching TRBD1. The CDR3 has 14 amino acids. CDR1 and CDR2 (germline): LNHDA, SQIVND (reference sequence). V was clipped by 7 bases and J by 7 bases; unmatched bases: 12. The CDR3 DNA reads TGTGCCAGTATCCTCGGGTCGACAGGGAATGAAGCTTTCTTT. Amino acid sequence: CASILGSTGNEAFF.

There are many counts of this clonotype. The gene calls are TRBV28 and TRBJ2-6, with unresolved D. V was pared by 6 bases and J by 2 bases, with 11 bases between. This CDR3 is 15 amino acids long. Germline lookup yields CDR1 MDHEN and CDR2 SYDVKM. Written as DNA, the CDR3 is TGTGCCAGCAGGCCCGGTTCAGCTGGGGCCAACGTCCTGACTTTC. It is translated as CASRPGSAGANVLTF.

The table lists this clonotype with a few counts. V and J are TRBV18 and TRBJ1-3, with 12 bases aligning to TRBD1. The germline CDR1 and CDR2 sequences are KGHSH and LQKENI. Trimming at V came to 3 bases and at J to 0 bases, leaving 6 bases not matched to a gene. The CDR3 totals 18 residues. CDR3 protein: CASSPGTGGSVSGNTIYF. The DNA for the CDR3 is TGTGCCAGCTCACCCGGGACAGGGGGCTCAGTCTCTGGAAACACCATATATTTT. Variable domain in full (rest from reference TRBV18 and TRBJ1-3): NAGVMQNPRHLVRRRGQEARLRCSPMKGHSHVYWYRQLPEEGLKFMVYLQKENIIDESGMPKERFSAEFPKEGPSILRIQQVVRGDSAAYFCASSPGTGGSVSGNTIYFGEGSWLTVV.

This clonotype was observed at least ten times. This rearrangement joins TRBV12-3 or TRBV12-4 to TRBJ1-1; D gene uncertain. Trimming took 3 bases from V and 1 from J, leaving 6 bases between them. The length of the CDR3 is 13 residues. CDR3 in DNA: TGTGCCAGCAGTTTTAACTCGAACACTGAAGCTTTCTTT. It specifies CASSFNSNTEAFF.

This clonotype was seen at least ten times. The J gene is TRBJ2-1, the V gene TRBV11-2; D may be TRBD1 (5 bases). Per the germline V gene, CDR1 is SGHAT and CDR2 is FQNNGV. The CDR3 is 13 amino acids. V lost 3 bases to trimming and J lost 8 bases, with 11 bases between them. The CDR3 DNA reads TGTGCCAGCAGCTTGCAGGGTATTTATGAGCAGTTCTTC. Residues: CASSLQGIYEQFF.

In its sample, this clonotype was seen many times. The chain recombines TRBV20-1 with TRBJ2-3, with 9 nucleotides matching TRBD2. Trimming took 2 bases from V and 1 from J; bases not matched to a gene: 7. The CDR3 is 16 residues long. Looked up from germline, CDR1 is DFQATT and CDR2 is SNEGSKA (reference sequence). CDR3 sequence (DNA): TGCAGTGCTAGACCTGCGGGAGGGCCTCGCACAGATACGCAGTATTTT. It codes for CSARPAGGPRTDTQYF.

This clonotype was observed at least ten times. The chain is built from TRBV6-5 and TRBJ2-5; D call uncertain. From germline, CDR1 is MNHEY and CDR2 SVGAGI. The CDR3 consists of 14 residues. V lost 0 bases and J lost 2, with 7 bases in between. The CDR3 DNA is TGTGCCAGCAGTTACTCGAGAGTACAAGAGACCCAGTACTTC. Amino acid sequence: CASSYSRVQETQYF.

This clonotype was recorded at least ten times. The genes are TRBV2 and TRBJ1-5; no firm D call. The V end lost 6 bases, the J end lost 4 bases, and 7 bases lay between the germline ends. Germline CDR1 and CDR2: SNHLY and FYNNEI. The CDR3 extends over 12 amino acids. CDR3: CASSVENQPQHF. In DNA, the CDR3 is TGTGCCAGCAGCGTAGAGAATCAGCCCCAGCATTTT.

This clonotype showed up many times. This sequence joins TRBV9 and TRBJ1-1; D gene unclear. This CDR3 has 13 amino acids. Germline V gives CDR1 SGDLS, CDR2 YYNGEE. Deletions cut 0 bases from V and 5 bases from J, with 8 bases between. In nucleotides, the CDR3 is TGTGCCAGCAGCGTAGGGGTGATAACTGAAGCTTTCTTT. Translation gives CASSVGVITEAFF.

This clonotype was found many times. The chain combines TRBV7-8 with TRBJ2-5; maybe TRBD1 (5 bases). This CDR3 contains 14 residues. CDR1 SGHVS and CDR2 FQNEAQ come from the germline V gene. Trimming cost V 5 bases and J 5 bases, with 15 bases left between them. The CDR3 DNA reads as TGTGCCAGCAGCCGACTTATTAGGGGCGAGACCCAGTACTTC. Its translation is CASSRLIRGETQYF.

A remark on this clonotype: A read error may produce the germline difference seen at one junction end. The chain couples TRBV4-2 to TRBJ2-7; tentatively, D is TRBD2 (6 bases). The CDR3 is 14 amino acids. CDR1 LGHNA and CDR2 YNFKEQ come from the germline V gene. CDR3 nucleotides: TGTGCCAGCAGCCGATACCGGGACTCTCTCGAGTGCGTGTTC. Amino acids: CASSRYRDSLECVF.

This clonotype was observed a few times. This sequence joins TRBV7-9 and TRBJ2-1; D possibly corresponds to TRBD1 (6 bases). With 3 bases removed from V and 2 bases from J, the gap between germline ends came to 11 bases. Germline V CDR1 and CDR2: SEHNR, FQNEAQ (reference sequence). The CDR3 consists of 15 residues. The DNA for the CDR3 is TGTGCCAGCAGCTTTCAGGGGTCAGCCTACAATGAGCAGTTCTTC. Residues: CASSFQGSAYNEQFF.

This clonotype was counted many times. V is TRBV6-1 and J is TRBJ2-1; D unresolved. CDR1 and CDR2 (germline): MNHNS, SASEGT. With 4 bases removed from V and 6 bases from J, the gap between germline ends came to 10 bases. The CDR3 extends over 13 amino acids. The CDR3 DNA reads TGTGCCAGCAGTGTAGACCCGGGCAATGAGCAGTTCTTC. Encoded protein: CASSVDPGNEQFF.

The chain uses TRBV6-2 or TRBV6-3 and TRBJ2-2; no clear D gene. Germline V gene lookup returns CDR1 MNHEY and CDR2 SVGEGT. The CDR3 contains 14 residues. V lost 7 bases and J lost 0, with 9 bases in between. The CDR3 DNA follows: TGTGCCAGCACCACAGCCTCGAACACCGGGGAGCTGTTTTTT. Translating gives CASTTASNTGELFF.

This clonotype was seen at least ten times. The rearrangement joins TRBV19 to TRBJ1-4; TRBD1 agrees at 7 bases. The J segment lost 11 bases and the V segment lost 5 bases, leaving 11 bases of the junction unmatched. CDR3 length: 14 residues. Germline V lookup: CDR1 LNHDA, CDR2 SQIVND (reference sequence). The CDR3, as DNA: TGTGCCAGTAGTCTGAGAGGGGGCCGTGAGAAACTGTTTTTT. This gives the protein CASSLRGGREKLFF. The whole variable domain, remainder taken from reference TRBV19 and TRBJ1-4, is DGGITQSPKYLFRKEGQNVTLSCEQNLNHDAMYWYRQDPGQGLRLIYYSQIVNDFQKGDIAEGYSVSREKKESFPLTVTSAQKNPTAFYLCASSLRGGREKLFFGSGTQLSVL.

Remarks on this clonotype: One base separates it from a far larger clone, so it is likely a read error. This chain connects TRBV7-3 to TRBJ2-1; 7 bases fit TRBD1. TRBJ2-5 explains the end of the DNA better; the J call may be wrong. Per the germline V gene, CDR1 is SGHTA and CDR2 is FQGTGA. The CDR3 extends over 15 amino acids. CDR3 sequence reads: CASSERQGAGETQYF. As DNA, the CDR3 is TGTGCCAGCAGTGAGAGACAGGGAGCTGGAGAGACCCAGTACTTC.

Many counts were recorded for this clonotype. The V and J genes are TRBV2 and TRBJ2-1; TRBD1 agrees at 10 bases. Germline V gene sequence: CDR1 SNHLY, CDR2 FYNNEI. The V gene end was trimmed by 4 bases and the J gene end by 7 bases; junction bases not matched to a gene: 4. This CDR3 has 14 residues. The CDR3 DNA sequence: TGTGCCAGCAGTGTACTGGACAGGGGGAATGAGCAGTTCTTC. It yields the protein CASSVLDRGNEQFF. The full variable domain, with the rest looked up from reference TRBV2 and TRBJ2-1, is EPEVTQTPSHQVTQMGQEVILRCVPISNHLYFYWYRQILGQKVEFLVSFYNNEISEKSEIFDDQFSVERPDGSNFTLKIRSTKLEDSAMYFCASSVLDRGNEQFFGPGTRLTVL.

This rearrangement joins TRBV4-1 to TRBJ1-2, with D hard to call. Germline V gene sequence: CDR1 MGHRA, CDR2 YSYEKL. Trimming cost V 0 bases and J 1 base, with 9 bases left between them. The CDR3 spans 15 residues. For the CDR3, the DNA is TGCGCCAGCAGCCAAGATCCAGTCGATAACTATGGCTACACCTTC. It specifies CASSQDPVDNYGYTF.